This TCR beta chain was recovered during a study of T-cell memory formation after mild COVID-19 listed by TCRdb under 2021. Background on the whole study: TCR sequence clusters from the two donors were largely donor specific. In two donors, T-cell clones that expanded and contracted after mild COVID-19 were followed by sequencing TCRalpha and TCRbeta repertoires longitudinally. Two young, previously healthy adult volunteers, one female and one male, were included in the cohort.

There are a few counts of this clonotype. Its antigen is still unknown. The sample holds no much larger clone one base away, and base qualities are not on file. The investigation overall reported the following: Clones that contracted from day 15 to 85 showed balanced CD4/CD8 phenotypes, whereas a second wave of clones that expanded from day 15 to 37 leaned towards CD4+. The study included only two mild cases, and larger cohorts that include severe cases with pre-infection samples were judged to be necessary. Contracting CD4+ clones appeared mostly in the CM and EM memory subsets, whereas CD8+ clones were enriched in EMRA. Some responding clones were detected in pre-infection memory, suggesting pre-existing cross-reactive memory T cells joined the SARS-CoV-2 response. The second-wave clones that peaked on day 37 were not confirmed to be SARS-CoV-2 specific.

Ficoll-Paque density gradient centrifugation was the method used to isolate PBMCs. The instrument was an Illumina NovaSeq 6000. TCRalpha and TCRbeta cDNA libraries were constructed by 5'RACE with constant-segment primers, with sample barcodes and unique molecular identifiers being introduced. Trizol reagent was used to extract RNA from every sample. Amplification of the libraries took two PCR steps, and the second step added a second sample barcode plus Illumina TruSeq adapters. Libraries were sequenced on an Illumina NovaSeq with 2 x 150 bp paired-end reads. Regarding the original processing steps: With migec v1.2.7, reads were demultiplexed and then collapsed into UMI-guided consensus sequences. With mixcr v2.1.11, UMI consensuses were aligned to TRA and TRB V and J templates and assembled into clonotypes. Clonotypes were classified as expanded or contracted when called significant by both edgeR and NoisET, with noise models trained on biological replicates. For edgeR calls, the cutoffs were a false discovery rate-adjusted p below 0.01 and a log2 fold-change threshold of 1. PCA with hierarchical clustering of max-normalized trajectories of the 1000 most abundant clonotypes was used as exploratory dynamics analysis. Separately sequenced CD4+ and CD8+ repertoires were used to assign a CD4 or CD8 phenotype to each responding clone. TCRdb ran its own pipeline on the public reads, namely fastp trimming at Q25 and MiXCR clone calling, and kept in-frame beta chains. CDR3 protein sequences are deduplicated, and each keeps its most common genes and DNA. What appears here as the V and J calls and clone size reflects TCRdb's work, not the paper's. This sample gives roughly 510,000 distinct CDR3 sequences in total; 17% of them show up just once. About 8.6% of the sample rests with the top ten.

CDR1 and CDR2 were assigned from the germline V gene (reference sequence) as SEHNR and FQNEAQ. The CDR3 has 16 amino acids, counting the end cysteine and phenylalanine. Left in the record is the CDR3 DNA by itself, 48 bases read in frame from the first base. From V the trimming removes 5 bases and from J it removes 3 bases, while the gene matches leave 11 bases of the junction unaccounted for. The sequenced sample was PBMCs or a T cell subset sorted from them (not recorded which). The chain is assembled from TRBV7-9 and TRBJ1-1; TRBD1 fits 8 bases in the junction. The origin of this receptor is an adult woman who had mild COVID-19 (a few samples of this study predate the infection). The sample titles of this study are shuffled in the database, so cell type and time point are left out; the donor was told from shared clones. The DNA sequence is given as TGTGCCAGCAGCCCGCGGCAGGGGGCTTTTTACACTGAAGCTTTCTTT. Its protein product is CASSPRQGAFYTEAFF.